This T cell receptor beta chain comes out of a study of T cells in Graves' hyperthyroidism and ophthalmopathy (dated by TCRdb to the late 2010s). Describing the broader study: Peripheral blood was sampled at the time of initial diagnosis, prior to any treatment. To identify TCR V-J signatures that set the groups apart, the researchers used a discovery cohort of about a hundred patients, made up of about 44 with Graves' ophthalmopathy and some 55 with stable Graves' hyperthyroidism. An independent validation cohort of about 19 hyperthyroidism patients and about 15 patients who later progressed to ophthalmopathy tested prospective prediction of ophthalmopathy. The approximately 98 discovery patients were randomly divided into training and test sets at a 7:3 ratio. In addition, the study compared T-cell repertoires in thyroid tissue and in blood from over 5 Graves' hyperthyroidism patients. After sampling, hyperthyroidism patients received methimazole starting at 30 mg daily, and ophthalmopathy patients received high-dose intravenous methylprednisolone. The paper describes TCR Vbeta CDR3 sequencing of roughly 130 peripheral blood samples, made up of around 41 ophthalmopathy patients, roughly 80 hyperthyroidism patients and about 17 progressor patients. Broad study findings and their caveats: In validation, progression to ophthalmopathy was predicted by the model with around 70% sensitivity and 72% to 85% specificity, a median of 6.5 months before onset. In cross-validation, a model built on a 13 V-J signature told ophthalmopathy apart from stable hyperthyroidism with 87.88% sensitivity and roughly 82% specificity, and in testing the same model reached 80%/75%. No statistical method was used to fix the sample size in advance, and group allocation was not hidden from the investigators. Blood samples also contained most of the expanded thyroid clonotypes (frequency above 0.001), which suggests that blood repertoires may reflect thyroid immune responses.

Stable Graves' hyperthyroidism was defined as no progression to ophthalmopathy during 18 months of follow-up. Hyperthyroidism patients were newly diagnosed, with disease duration under 2 months, and aged 18 to 65 years. Any patient with an uncontrolled infection, another autoimmune disease, pregnancy or lactation was excluded. Clinical symptoms, serum thyroxine and TRAb, thyroid ultrasound, and orbital computed tomography formed the basis for the diagnoses. PBMCs were isolated from 7.5 to 10 ml of fresh peripheral blood by Ficoll-Paque density gradient centrifugation. Total RNA was extracted using Trizol reagent, and RNA quality was assessed on an Agilent 2100 Bioanalyzer. Via the germline V gene, CDR1 is SQVTM and CDR2 ANQGSEA. V loses 0 bases, J loses 7 bases, and the germline ends lie 13 bases apart. The CDR3 has 14 amino acids, counting the end cysteine and phenylalanine. CDR3 DNA only is kept here, 42 bases in frame from base 1.

The TCR beta CDR3 regions were amplified from RNA transcripts. A first-round RT-PCR of the TCR CDR3 used the HTBI primer set with the Qiagen OneStep RT-PCR kit. A second multiplex PCR round built the libraries, followed by size selection and purification. Paired-end sequencing of the libraries was performed with 100 bp reads on an Illumina HiSeq2000. From the authors' description of their analysis: SOAPnuke was used to process the raw data, throwing out any read that contained adapters or uncalled bases, had a mean Phred below 15, or lacked an exact constant-primer or identifier match. COPE v1.2.5 was used to merge the high-quality paired reads, and each unique nucleotide sequence was defined as a clonotype. MiTCR v1.1 was used to align the clonotypes against IMGT TRBV, TRBD and TRBJ reference segments. Analysis was restricted to V-J combinations with a frequency above 0.0001, which covered 98% to 99.2% of repertoires. The TCS score was defined as the ratio of F50 (clonal expansion) to E x V (chaos), calculated using BLOSUM62-based TCRdist between CDR3 peptides within each V-J. Welch's t-statistics and random forest reduced roughly 540 V-J features to about 13, which were used in a naive Bayes classifier (R e1071). TCRdb handled the public reads itself, with Q25 trimming in fastp and clone calling in MiXCR, and kept productive beta chains. Duplicate CDR3 protein sequences are folded into a single record with the most common DNA and genes. The V and J calls, along with clone size, are taken from TCRdb and not from the paper's own processing. The sample profile shows about 340,000 distinct CDR3 sequences; roughly 20% of them were found once. The leading ten clones occupy less than 65% of the sample.

As to this clonotype: Its target antigen remains unknown. Base-call qualities are not available, and no considerably larger clone is one nucleotide away.

The chain is encoded by TRBV29-1 joined to TRBJ2-4; possibly the D gene is TRBD2, per 6 matching bases. The origin of this receptor is a woman aged 45-60 years with Graves' hyperthyroidism. The sample taken for sequencing was blood. The DNA sequence is as follows: TGCAGCGTTGAAGAGGTGGTGGGGAGGAACATTCAGTACTTC. It translates as CSVEEVVGRNIQYF.